This T cell receptor (beta chain) was sequenced in a study of T cells in tuberculosis. Study-level information: T cells were selected with CD1B tetramers loaded with glucose monomycolate. In South Africa, adults with active tuberculosis were compared with IGRA-negative and latently infected IGRA-positive adolescents. Overall study results and limits: GMM-specific TCRs were nearer to active tuberculosis alpha repertoires, suggesting expansion.

Time point reported: new active TB diagnosis, blood taken before or within 7 days of starting treatment. Method: immunoSEQ multiplex PCR; TCRdb's copy keeps in-frame clones and lacks some. The data contain tens of thousands of clones, 90% to 95% of them seen just once; the ten biggest clones take up around 7%. A remark on this clone: Its antigen is unidentified.

The sample consisted of PBMCs, taken at tuberculosis diagnosis. The clonotype originates from an adult with tuberculosis.

The CDR3: CASSQGLAGPDTQYF. The CDR3 DNA reads as TGTGCCAGCAGCCAGGGACTAGCGGGACCAGATACGCAGTATTTT. The chain is built from TRBV7-8 and TRBJ2-3; the match to TRBD2 covers 13 bases. Germline CDR1 and CDR2: SGHVS and FQNEAQ. The junction had 3 bases not matched to a gene; V was cut back by 5 bases and J by 4 bases. CDR3 length equals 15 residues.